This T cell receptor (beta chain) appears in the sequencing data of a study of T cell clonotyping in hematopoietic cell transplantation. General study points: Pathologically expanded recipient clonotypes increased progressively from day 30 to day 180 as diversity fell. Cells were unsorted, so CD4 and CD8 contributions were not separated.

Libraries were prepared by immunoSEQ multiplex PCR; TCRdb keeps only in-frame clonotypes and omits some of them. The sample has 40,000 to 45,000 clones; about 95% are singletons. Concerning this clone: Its antigen is still unknown.

V shed 1 base, J shed 1 base, and the junction held 8 bases outside the gene matches. The CDR3 loop spans 17 amino acids. The germline V gene has CDR1 LGHNA and CDR2 YNFKEQ. The TCR comes from a woman aged 50 to 60 in good health. Some clones in this sample may be carry-over from other donors' samples. The chain employs TRBV4-2 and TRBJ2-5; 8 nucleotides match TRBD1. Material: peripheral blood mononuclear cells. The CDR3 sequence is CASSQGQGSSTQETQYF. DNA of the CDR3: TGTGCCAGCAGCCAAGGACAGGGGTCCTCCACCCAAGAGACCCAGTACTTC.